The source of this T cell receptor (beta chain) is a study of cytomegalovirus exposure and HLA in healthy donors. PCR primers comprised 60 Vbeta and 13 Jbeta primers. Clones were read by immunoSEQ multiplex PCR, and TCRdb kept only the in-frame ones, dropping some. Of roughly 120,000 clones in the sample, 76% are singletons; the top ten hold 1.5% to 2.5%. The study's findings and limits: As immune exposure information, only CMV serostatus was available.

Trimming removed 4 bases from V and 2 bases from J, with 7 bases in between. Germline V gene lookup returns CDR1 SGHDT and CDR2 YYEEEE. The CDR3 loop spans 12 amino acids. With respect to this clone: What it binds is unknown.

This sequence joins TRBV5-6 and TRBJ2-7; D remains unclear. Specimen: PBMCs. This TCR was sampled from a man between 50 and 59 years old in good health and CMV-seronegative. The CDR3 loop reads CASSPDTYEQYV. For the CDR3, the DNA is TGTGCCAGCAGCCCAGACACCTACGAGCAGTACGTC.